These 6 T cell receptor beta chains came from one sample sequenced in a study of early T cells in non-severe SARS-CoV-2 infection (dated by TCRdb to the early 2020s). The library came from 5' RACE. Sequencing took place on a NextSeq 500. The public reads were quality trimmed at Q25 with fastp and then assembled into clones with MiXCR by TCRdb, keeping productive beta chains. Each CDR3 protein gets just one entry, which takes the most common genes and DNA from the rows behind it. This sample lists 45,000 to 50,000 distinct CDR3 sequences; around 6.9% were detected once. 2.8% of the sample rests with the top ten. Here the sequenced sample was whole blood, taken at baseline. These receptors came from an adult who was a healthcare worker with PCR-confirmed SARS-CoV-2 infection or an uninfected control (not recorded which).

The CDR3 sequence: CASRHRTGADGYTF. CDR3 sequence (DNA): TGCGCCAGCAGACACAGGACAGGGGCAGATGGCTACACCTTC. This chain connects TRBV4-3 to TRBJ1-2; 9 nucleotides align to TRBD1. Germline trimming cut 6 bases from V and 6 bases from J; bases unmatched to any gene: 8. The CDR3 is made up of 14 amino acids. CDR1 and CDR2 from the germline V gene are LGHNA and YSLEER.

The sample holds many counts of this clonotype. This chain uses TRBV15 with TRBJ2-4; TRBD2 matches at 9 bases. The V gene end was trimmed by 8 bases and the J gene end by 6 bases; junction bases not matched to a gene: 8. Germline V gives CDR1 LNHNV, CDR2 YYDKDF (reference sequence). The CDR3 spans 14 residues. The CDR3 nucleotides read TGTGCCACCGGCCGCCGCGGGGGGGTAAACATTCAGTACTTC. Amino acid sequence: CATGRRGGVNIQYF.

The V and J genes are TRBV7-2 and TRBJ2-7; a possible D gene is TRBD2 (5 bases). This CDR3 region has 15 residues. Between the trimmed V and J ends, which lost 5 bases and 3 bases, there was a span of 17 bases. Germline V gene data show CDR1 as SGHTA and CDR2 as FQGNSA. The CDR3 DNA reads TGTGCCAGCAGCCCAAGGGTCGGGGTTGTCTACGAGCAGTACTTC. Translated, it gives CASSPRVGVVYEQYF.

V gene TRBV5-4 combines with J gene TRBJ1-1; D perhaps matches TRBD1 (5 bases). Germline-derived CDR1 and CDR2 are SGHNT and YYREEE (reference sequence). Between the trimmed V and J ends, which lost 0 bases and 0 bases, there was a span of 6 bases. The CDR3 has 14 amino acids. In DNA, the CDR3 is TGTGCCAGCAGCTTGGGGGGGATGAACACTGAAGCTTTCTTT. Its protein is CASSLGGMNTEAFF. The whole variable domain, remainder taken from reference TRBV5-4 and TRBJ1-1, is ETGVTQSPTHLIKTRGQQVTLRCSSQSGHNTVSWYQQALGQGPQFIFQYYREEENGRGNFPPRFSGLQFPNYSSELNVNALELDDSALYLCASSLGGMNTEAFFGQGTRLTVV.

The chain combines TRBV15 with TRBJ1-4; 9 bases align to TRBD1. Per germline, CDR1 LNHNV and CDR2 YYDKDF (reference sequence). V was pared by 8 bases and J by 5 bases, with 9 bases of the junction left unmatched. This CDR3 contains 15 residues. The CDR3 reads CATSGHRGRNEKLFF. In DNA form, the CDR3 reads TGTGCCACCTCAGGGCACAGGGGGCGAAATGAAAAACTGTTTTTT.

This clonotype came up a few times. V gene TRBV9 combines with J gene TRBJ2-1; tentative D call: TRBD2 (6 bases). V lost 0 bases to trimming and J lost 5 bases, with 12 bases between them. The CDR3 loop spans 15 amino acids. The germline CDR1 and CDR2 sequences are SGDLS and YYNGEE. CDR3 DNA: TGTGCCAGCAGCGTAGTAGGACTATCCCACAATGAGCAGTTCTTC. Translation: CASSVVGLSHNEQFF.